Below are 21 T cell receptor beta chains sequenced from a single sample in a study of blood T cell repertoires in COVID-19. The table came from immunoSEQ multiplex PCR; TCRdb's copy has only in-frame clones and leaves some out. The repertoire consists of 270,000 or so clones, with roughly nine tenths occurring once and the leading ten covering approximately 12%. Sequencing used peripheral blood. The receptors were sampled from a woman in her thirties with COVID-19, enrolled during active disease.

Points on this clone: At the DNA level, this CDR3 is encoded by other sequences in the same sample as well. The V gene is TRBV7-9, the J gene TRBJ1-6; 8 positions match TRBD1. Germline values: CDR1 SEHNR, CDR2 FQNEAQ (reference sequence). This CDR3 spans 14 amino acids. J gave up 7 bases and V 4 bases, and 3 bases lay outside the gene matches. In DNA form, the CDR3 reads TGTGCCAGCAGCTCGGACAGGGAGAATTCACCCCTCCACTTT. Its protein product is CASSSDRENSPLHF.

The genes are TRBV7-8 and TRBJ2-5; D ambiguous. V was cut by 3 bases and J by 3 bases, with 17 bases left in between. Germline V CDR1 and CDR2: SGHVS, FQNEAQ. CDR3 size: 16 residues. This chain's CDR3 is CASSFILVPQEETQYF. As DNA, the CDR3 is TGTGCCAGCAGCTTTATCCTCGTCCCTCAGGAAGAGACCCAGTACTTC. The whole variable domain, filled in from reference TRBV7-8 and TRBJ2-5, reads GAGVSQSPRYKVAKRGQDVALRCDPISGHVSLFWYQQALGQGPEFLTYFQNEAQLDKSGLPSDRFFAERPEGSVSTLKIQRTQQEDSAVYLCASSFILVPQEETQYFGPGTRLLVL.

This clone occurred once. The chain employs TRBV7-9 and TRBJ1-6, with TRBD1 identical over 9 bases. Germline V gives CDR1 SEHNR, CDR2 FQNEAQ (reference sequence). The length of the CDR3 is 15 residues. The trim removed 4 bases at V and 8 bases at J, leaving 6 bases unmatched. The CDR3 region is CASSSPDRGDSPLHF. DNA for the CDR3: TGTGCCAGCAGCTCCCCCGACAGGGGGGATTCACCCCTCCACTTT.

This clone has a single count. This chain connects TRBV6-1 to TRBJ1-1; TRBD1 might be the D (5 bases). There are 16 residues in the CDR3. The germline CDR1 and CDR2 sequences are MNHNS and SASEGT. Trimming took 0 bases from V and 0 from J, leaving 11 bases between them. CDR3 protein: CASSEAGGLMNTEAFF. The CDR3 DNA reads as TGTGCCAGCAGTGAAGCTGGGGGACTGATGAACACTGAAGCTTTCTTT.

This chain links TRBV12-3 or TRBV12-4 with TRBJ2-2, with 7 bases matching TRBD1. The V and J ends lost 6 bases and 8 bases, in that order; junction bases with no gene match: 3. The CDR3 spans 12 residues. CDR3 nucleotide sequence: TGTGCCAGCAGATCGGACAGGGGGGAGCTGTTTTTT. It is translated as CASRSDRGELFF.

The chain has TRBV7-9 and TRBJ2-6; a possible D gene is TRBD1 (6 bases). The CDR3 length is 19 residues. The V gene lost 2 bases and the J gene lost 1 base, with 18 bases spanning the gap. Germline CDR1 and CDR2: SEHNR and FQNEAQ (reference sequence). CDR3: CASSLQPGQAKSGANVLTF. CDR3 DNA: TGTGCCAGCAGCTTACAACCGGGACAAGCTAAATCTGGGGCCAACGTCCTGACTTTC. Combining the CDR3 with reference TRBV7-9 and TRBJ2-6 gives the whole variable domain DTGVSQNPRHKITKRGQNVTFRCDPISEHNRLYWYRQTLGQGPEFLTYFQNEAQLEKSRLLSDRFSAERPKGSFSTLEIQRTEQGDSAMYLCASSLQPGQAKSGANVLTFGAGSRLTVL.

The chain has TRBV11-2 and TRBJ1-5; D is possibly TRBD1 (6 bases). The V end lost 5 bases, the J end lost 7 bases, and 12 bases lay between the germline ends. Germline V gene data show CDR1 as SGHAT and CDR2 as FQNNGV. This CDR3 comprises 13 residues. The CDR3 spells CASSPQGNQPQHF. The CDR3 DNA sequence: TGTGCCAGCAGCCCACAGGGAAACCAGCCCCAGCATTTT.

The rearrangement joins TRBV30 to TRBJ1-6; TRBD1 aligns across 7 bases. The CDR3 has 14 amino acids. V was clipped by 3 bases and J by 11 bases; unmatched bases: 10. Looked up from germline, CDR1 is GTSNPN and CDR2 is SVGIG (reference sequence). CDR3 coding DNA: TGTGCCTGGAGAGCCGGCGCACAGGGGACACCCCTCCACTTT. Its translation is CAWRAGAQGTPLHF.

The rearrangement joins TRBV5-1 to TRBJ2-7, with 12 bases matching TRBD2. CDR1 SGHRS and CDR2 YFSETQ come from the germline V gene. The trim removed 0 bases at V and 2 bases at J, leaving 3 bases unmatched. CDR3 length: 16 residues. CDR3 nucleotide sequence: TGCGCCAGCAGCTTGGTAACTAGCGGGGGGACCTACGAGCAGTACTTC. Residues: CASSLVTSGGTYEQYF.

The genes are TRBV29-1 and TRBJ2-7, with 7 bases identical to TRBD1. The V gene end was trimmed by 6 bases and the J gene end by 6 bases; junction bases not matched to a gene: 11. Germline loops: CDR1 SQVTM, CDR2 ANQGSEA. This CDR3 region has 13 residues. In DNA form, the CDR3 reads TGCAGCGTGGGTGAGACAGGGCCCCTCGAGCAGTACTTC. Residues: CSVGETGPLEQYF.

The genes are TRBV6-4 and TRBJ1-1, with 8 positions matching TRBD1. The germline gives CDR1 MRHNA, CDR2 SNTAGT. The CDR3 spans 15 residues. Losses at the gene ends were 4 bases for V and 1 base for J; bases not matched to a gene: 5. DNA for the CDR3: TGTGCCAGCAGTGCCGGGACAGGAGGGAACACTGAAGCTTTCTTT. It specifies CASSAGTGGNTEAFF.

This clone was observed a few times. V usage is TRBV27 and J usage is TRBJ1-6; possibly TRBD1 for D (5 bases). This CDR3 comprises 15 residues. V was shortened by 3 bases and J by 10 bases, with 16 bases between the two germline ends. From germline, CDR1 is MNHEY and CDR2 SMNVEV (reference sequence). CDR3 bases: TGTGCCAGCAGTTTTGGGTTAGGGGTCGTGTCACCCCTCCACTTT. This sequence encodes CASSFGLGVVSPLHF.

The V and J genes are TRBV4-2 and TRBJ2-3, with TRBD2 as a possible D gene (5 bases). This CDR3 region has 13 residues. The V gene lost 3 bases and the J gene lost 4 bases, with 8 bases spanning the gap. Germline CDR1 is LGHNA and CDR2 is YNFKEQ. CDR3 sequence (DNA): TGTGCCAGCAGCCATGGACTGTCAGATACGCAGTATTTT. It translates to CASSHGLSDTQYF.

The chain employs TRBV23-1 and TRBJ2-3; TRBD1 matches at 8 bases. TRBV23-1 belongs to the ORF category, with a function that is uncertain. CDR3 length: 17 residues. V shed 7 bases and J 1 base; nucleotides not matched to a gene: 13. CDR3 sequence: CASTPRPKQGGTDTQYF. Written as DNA, the CDR3 is TGCGCCAGCACCCCCCGCCCTAAACAGGGGGGCACAGATACGCAGTATTTT.

The chain is built from TRBV29-1 and TRBJ2-5; weak D call: TRBD2 (5 bases). V was clipped by 4 bases and J by 5 bases, with 11 bases between them. The germline CDR1 and CDR2 sequences are SQVTM and ANQGSEA. The CDR3 contains 12 residues. CDR3 in amino acids: CSVVLAWETQYF. Here the CDR3 DNA reads TGCAGCGTTGTGCTAGCATGGGAGACCCAGTACTTC.

The chain employs TRBV23-1 and TRBJ2-5; possible D gene TRBD2, 7 bases. TRBV23-1 is an ORF, and what it does is uncertain. Trimming left V 0 bases short and J 3 bases short, with 14 bases between. This CDR3 contains 16 residues. The chain's CDR3 is CASSQSGGAEKETQYF. The CDR3 region has the DNA TGCGCCAGCAGTCAATCTGGGGGGGCGGAAAAAGAGACCCAGTACTTC.

V is TRBV7-6 and J is TRBJ2-7; 11 positions match TRBD2. CDR1 SGHVS and CDR2 FNYEAQ come from the germline V gene. This CDR3 comprises 17 residues. Trimming cost V 3 bases and J 7 bases; bases outside gene matches: 14. In nucleotides, the CDR3 is TGTGCCAGCAGCTTGATGCCCATACTAGCGGGGGTTGGAGAGCAGTACTTC. Amino acid sequence: CASSLMPILAGVGEQYF. The full variable domain, in which reference TRBV7-6 and TRBJ2-7 provide the parts outside the CDR3, is GAGVSQSPRYKVTKRGQDVALRCDPISGHVSLYWYRQALGQGPEFLTYFNYEAQQDKSGLPNDRFSAERPEGSISTLTIQRTEQRDSAMYRCASSLMPILAGVGEQYFGPGTRLTVT.

The chain is built from TRBV27 and TRBJ2-7; possibly TRBD2 for D (5 bases). The CDR3 length is 13 residues. Between the trimmed V and J ends, which lost 5 bases and 0 bases, there was a span of 8 bases. In germline, CDR1 is MNHEY, CDR2 SMNVEV (reference sequence). The CDR3 spells CASSAGISYEQYF. CDR3 nucleotide sequence: TGTGCCAGCAGTGCGGGTATCTCCTACGAGCAGTACTTC.

This chain links TRBV4-1 with TRBJ2-7, with D hard to call. Trimming left V 3 bases short and J 5 bases short, with 14 bases between. This CDR3 contains 14 residues. Germline lookup yields CDR1 MGHRA and CDR2 YSYEKL. Written as DNA, the CDR3 is TGCGCCAGCAGCCATCCCCTTAAGAGGAACGAGCAGTACTTC. Protein product: CASSHPLKRNEQYF.

A word on this clone: At the DNA level, this CDR3 is encoded by other sequences in the same sample as well. The chain links TRBV27 to TRBJ2-1; 8 bases fit TRBD2. Trimming at V came to 2 bases and at J to 4 bases, leaving 1 base not matched to a gene. The CDR3 contains 14 residues. Germline values: CDR1 MNHEY, CDR2 SMNVEV (reference sequence). CDR3 sequence: CASSLAGGYNEQFF. Written as DNA, the CDR3 is TGTGCCAGCAGTTTAGCGGGGGGTTACAATGAGCAGTTCTTC.

V usage is TRBV7-9 and J usage is TRBJ2-2, with D perhaps matching TRBD2 (5 bases). Between the trimmed V and J ends, which lost 4 bases and 0 bases, there was a span of 12 bases. Germline V gene sequence: CDR1 SEHNR, CDR2 FQNEAQ (reference sequence). This CDR3 has 16 amino acids. CDR3 protein: CASSSGSYSNTGELFF. The CDR3 DNA follows: TGTGCCAGCAGCTCGGGGTCCTACTCGAACACCGGGGAGCTGTTTTTT.